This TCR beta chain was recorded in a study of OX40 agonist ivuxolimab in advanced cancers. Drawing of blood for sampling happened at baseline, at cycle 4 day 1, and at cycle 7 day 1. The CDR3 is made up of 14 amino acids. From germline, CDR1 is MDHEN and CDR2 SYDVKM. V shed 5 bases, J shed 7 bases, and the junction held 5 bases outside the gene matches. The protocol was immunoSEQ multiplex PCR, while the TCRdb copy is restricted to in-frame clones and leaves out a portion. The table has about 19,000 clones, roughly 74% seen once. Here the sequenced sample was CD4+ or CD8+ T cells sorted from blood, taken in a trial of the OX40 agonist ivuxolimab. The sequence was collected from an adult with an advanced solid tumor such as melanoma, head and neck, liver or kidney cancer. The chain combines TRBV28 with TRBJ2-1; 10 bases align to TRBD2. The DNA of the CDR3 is TGTGCCAGCAGTATAGCGGGAGGTCCAAATGAGCAGTTCTTC. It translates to CASSIAGGPNEQFF.